The TCR beta chain under discussion was sequenced for a study of T cells after posttransplantation cyclophosphamide (TCRdb year 2016). General notes on the study: Using TRB sequencing, the study followed how the T cell repertoire rebuilt after myeloablative bone marrow transplantation with posttransplantation cyclophosphamide given as GVHD prophylaxis. Public TRB sequences were searched against a database of over 3,600 sequences associated with responses to pathogens, tumor antigens, self-antigens and alloantigens. Samples from 30 to 35 PTCy-treated patients, along with samples from 15 to 20 of their related bone marrow donors, underwent antigen receptor sequencing. TRA and TRB clonality were tightly correlated in about ten samples, so subsequent TCR analyses focused on TRB only. Blood from all 30 or so PTCy patients with 1-year posttransplant specimens was subjected to TRB sequencing. In 3 patients, up to roughly 3 additional blood samples taken between 2 and 5.2 years after transplant also underwent TRB sequencing, as did pretransplant blood from 4 patients.

Per the germline V gene, MNHEY is the CDR1 and SVGAGI is the CDR2. Relative to germline, V is missing 5 bases and J is missing 4 bases, with 11 bases of the junction outside any gene match. The CDR3 goes from the cysteine to the phenylalanine over 15 residues. Here the CDR3 DNA is all that survives: 45 bases in frame from base 1. As regards this clone: Its antigen is unknown. No base qualities exist here, and no much larger clone lies one base off it.

Related bone marrow donors provided peripheral blood samples on the day of marrow donation. Mononuclear cells from peripheral blood and bone marrow were separated by Ficoll-Hypaque density centrifugation and then cryopreserved. Sorting of CD4+ and CD8+ T cells, including naive and memory subsets, was performed by FACS on a FACSAria II. The study at large found these results: Across over 40 patients, TRB clonality was highly associated with recipient CMV seropositivity and CMV reactivation, and diversity in PTCy patients was similar to diversity in CNI/methotrexate controls. The TRB repertoires of T cells infiltrating skin or the GI tract showed only limited overlap with the TRB repertoires found in blood. Donor-recipient similarity was low at 1-2 months but rose over the first year, and later blood repertoires were often dominated by donor CD8+ memory clones.

Genomic DNA was used for TRB sequencing, which was performed with the immunoSEQ assay at survey resolution or with the hsTCRB kit. Regarding the original processing steps: The immunoSEQ software was used for initial read processing, and the LymphoSeq R package was used for repertoire analyses. Clonality was computed as 1 minus normalized Shannon entropy; Gini coefficient was also calculated for each TRB dataset. Phenotypes of unsorted samples were inferred by mapping TRB sequences from sorted subsets of the recipient or donor onto the same recipient's unsorted samples. TCRdb limited this immuneACCESS table to in-frame rearrangements with V and J called. A share of clones is missing; checked studies link under half to unresolved V genes, and the rest is unexplained. The V and J calls and the clone size are those of that table, but D and trimming were determined from the DNA. The sample profile shows more than 10,000 clones; around 86% of them were found once. Jointly, the top ten make up under 0.9% of the sample.

This TCR came from a man aged 50 to 59 in good health, CMV-negative, and a related stem cell transplant donor. Sample: memory CD4+ T cells sorted from PBMCs. The V and J genes are TRBV6-5 and TRBJ2-7; TRBD1 fits 7 bases in the junction. The sequence in DNA is TGTGCCAGCAGTCACCGGGACAGATTCGGATACGAGCAGTACTTC. It is translated as CASSHRDRFGYEQYF.